This passage covers 11 T cell receptor beta chains from one sample sequenced in a study of OX40 agonist ivuxolimab in advanced cancers. Library preparation used the immunoSEQ multiplex PCR assay. TCRdb re-hosts the immuneACCESS table, in-frame sequences only. Its copies lack some clones; in the studies checked, an unresolved V gene accounts for under half of them, and the cause for the rest is not known. The sample table holds tens of thousands of clones, of which 80% to 90% were seen once. The ten largest clones capture about 4% of the sample. Sample: CD4+ or CD8+ T cells sorted from blood, taken in a trial of the OX40 agonist ivuxolimab. These receptors all stem from an adult with an advanced solid tumor such as melanoma, head and neck, liver or kidney cancer.

The V and J genes are TRBV7-3 and TRBJ1-3, with no clear D. The ends were cut back, 5 bases at V and 1 base at J, with 9 bases in the middle. The germline CDR1 and CDR2 sequences are SGHTA and FQGTGA. This CDR3 comprises 14 residues. As DNA, the CDR3 is TGTGCCAGCAGCCTCGGACTATCTGGAAACACCATATATTTT. The encoded protein is CASSLGLSGNTIYF.

The gene calls are TRBV7-8 and TRBJ1-1; D may be TRBD1 (6 bases). V lost 4 bases to trimming and J lost 5 bases, with 14 bases between them. Per germline, CDR1 SGHVS and CDR2 FQNEAQ. The CDR3 is 14 amino acids. The chain's CDR3 is CASSYQGSSTEAFF. For the CDR3, the DNA is TGTGCCAGCAGCTATCAGGGGTCTTCGACTGAAGCTTTCTTT.

The V and J genes are TRBV5-4 and TRBJ1-2, with 9 positions matching TRBD1. This CDR3 has 14 amino acids. V dropped 3 bases and J dropped 7; count of bases not matched to a gene: 7. The germline V gene encodes CDR1 SGHNT and CDR2 YYREEE (reference sequence). CDR3 DNA sequence: TGTGCCAGCAGCTCCGGGACAGGGTTCTCTGGCTACACCTTC. It translates to CASSSGTGFSGYTF.

This clone was observed a single time. J is TRBJ1-1 and V is TRBV25-1, with a weak D call TRBD1 (6 bases). Trimming pared 8 bases from V and 1 base from J, leaving 14 bases between. Germline V CDR1 and CDR2: MGHDK, SYGVNS. This CDR3 is built from 14 residues. The CDR3 DNA is TGTGCCAGCCGAGAACAGGGTCAGAACACTGAAGCTTTCTTT. Protein product: CASREQGQNTEAFF.

The CDR3 loop is CATKAGLAGVTGELFF. The CDR3 DNA reads TGTGCCACTAAAGCCGGACTAGCGGGTGTTACCGGGGAGCTGTTTTTT. The J gene is TRBJ2-2, the V gene TRBV5-4; TRBD2 agrees at 11 bases. Unmatched junction bases numbered 12, after V lost 9 bases and J lost 5 bases. Germline V lookup: CDR1 SGHNT, CDR2 YYREEE (reference sequence). CDR3 size: 16 residues.

This chain joins TRBV11-1 and TRBJ1-2, with 9 positions matching TRBD1. This CDR3 comprises 15 residues. CDR1 SGHAT and CDR2 FQDESV come from the germline V gene (reference sequence). With 0 bases clipped from V and 4 bases from J, the junction kept 3 bases outside the gene matches. Written as DNA, the CDR3 is TGTGCCAGCAGCTTAGCGCGGGGACAGGGCTATGGCTACACCTTC. Amino acid sequence: CASSLARGQGYGYTF. The full variable domain, rest sourced from reference TRBV11-1 and TRBJ1-2, is EAEVAQSPRYKITEKSQAVAFWCDPISGHATLYWYRQILGQGPELLVQFQDESVVDDSQLPKDRFSAERLKGVDSTLKIQPAELGDSAMYLCASSLARGQGYGYTFGSGTRLTVV.

The chain has TRBV6-6 and TRBJ2-1; maybe TRBD2 (6 bases). This CDR3 spans 15 amino acids. CDR1 MNHNY and CDR2 SVGAGI come from the germline V gene (reference sequence). The V and J ends lost 5 bases and 6 bases respectively, with 17 bases between them. The CDR3 reads CASSTLAYKGNEQFF. DNA of the CDR3: TGTGCCAGCAGTACACTAGCATATAAGGGCAATGAGCAGTTCTTC.

The chain has TRBV6-6 and TRBJ1-1; D unresolved. CDR3 length: 13 residues. Trimming removed 5 bases at V and 1 base at J, with 8 bases between. Germline loops: CDR1 MNHNY, CDR2 SVGAGI (reference sequence). In DNA, the CDR3 is TGTGCCAGCAGTCCCGTAGAGAACACTGAAGCTTTCTTT. Translated, it gives CASSPVENTEAFF.

V is TRBV11-2 and J is TRBJ2-6; no clear D. There are 17 residues in the CDR3. V lost 0 bases and J 0 bases, leaving 9 bases between the germline ends. In germline, CDR1 is SGHAT, CDR2 FQNNGV. In DNA form, the CDR3 reads TGTGCCAGCAGCTTAGATTCCCCCCGCTCTGGGGCCAACGTCCTGACTTTC. Translated: CASSLDSPRSGANVLTF.

This clone appeared once. This rearrangement joins TRBV29-1 to TRBJ1-1; D unresolved. V lost 5 bases to trimming and J lost 1 base, with 11 bases between them. The CDR3 covers 13 residues. Germline-derived CDR1 and CDR2 are SQVTM and ANQGSEA. CDR3 sequence: CSVSRAPNTEAFF. CDR3 coding DNA: TGCAGCGTTTCACGGGCCCCGAACACTGAAGCTTTCTTT.

This sequence joins TRBV21-1 and TRBJ1-5; the table's D call of TRBD1 was not tested on the DNA. TRBV21-1 is a pseudogene. CDR3 length: 19 amino acids. CDR3 nucleotides: TGTGCCAGCAGCAACGACCGGGACAGTTCGGTTAGCAGCAATCAGCCCCAGCATTTT. Translation: CASSNDRDSSVSSNQPQHF.